This TCR beta chain appears in the sequencing data of a study of blood T cell repertoires in COVID-19. About the research overall: The cDNA or gDNA used as material had been derived from T cells, B-cell-depleted T cells, or PBMCs.

Method: immunoSEQ multiplex PCR; TCRdb's copy keeps in-frame clones and lacks some. The sample includes some 30,000 clones, about 90% of them seen just once. The CDR3 loop spans 11 amino acids. The V and J ends lost 6 bases and 6 bases respectively, with 9 bases between them. The sample taken for sequencing was peripheral blood. This TCR came from a human donor in a cohort sampled during active COVID-19. The rearrangement links TRBV12-3 or TRBV12-4 to TRBJ2-7, with D maybe TRBD1 (6 bases). The CDR3 loop reads CASSVRGEQYF. CDR3 nucleotides: TGTGCCAGCAGCGTCAGGGGCGAGCAGTACTTC.